These 17 T cell receptor beta chains share one sample of origin, sequenced in a study of cytomegalovirus exposure and HLA in healthy donors. Amplification used 60 Vbeta primers and 13 Jbeta primers. TCRdb's table, derived via immunoSEQ multiplex PCR, lists solely in-frame clones and lacks some. Of 180,000 or so clones in the sample, more than 65% are singletons; the top ten hold over 2%. Source material: PBMCs. The receptor source for this set is a woman in her thirties in good health and CMV-seropositive.

The chain couples TRBV6-5 to TRBJ2-7; weak D call: TRBD1 (6 bases). Germline-derived CDR1 and CDR2 are MNHEY and SVGAGI. V lost 8 bases and J lost 4, with 15 bases in between. The CDR3 runs 13 residues. The CDR3 bases are TGTGCCAGCTCCACAGGGTTTATTTACGAGCAGTACTTC. Translation: CASSTGFIYEQYF.

The V call is TRBV5-8, the J call TRBJ2-1; possibly TRBD1 for D (5 bases). CDR1 is SGHTS, CDR2 YDEGEE, per germline. Trimming pared 1 base from V and 4 bases from J, leaving 9 bases between. The CDR3 contains 14 residues. Here the CDR3 reads CASSLQQGYNEQFF. CDR3 coding DNA: TGTGCCAGCAGCTTGCAGCAGGGATACAATGAGCAGTTCTTC.

The V call is TRBV6-1, the J call TRBJ1-4; D gene ambiguous. The CDR3 length is 15 residues. V shed 7 bases and J shed 0 bases, with 12 bases lying between them. Germline loops: CDR1 MNHNS, CDR2 SASEGT. For the CDR3, the DNA is TGTGCCAGCACCCTAAACCCTGCAACTAATGAAAAACTGTTTTTT. Its translation is CASTLNPATNEKLFF.

The chain uses TRBV28 and TRBJ2-7; possible D gene TRBD2, 5 bases. Germline CDR1 is MDHEN and CDR2 is SYDVKM. Trimming left V 8 bases short and J 2 bases short, with 13 bases between. CDR3 length equals 13 residues. CDR3 protein: CASSERVPYEQYF. Here the CDR3 DNA reads TGTGCCAGCTCGGAGAGGGTCCCCTACGAGCAGTACTTC. Drawing the rest from reference TRBV28 and TRBJ2-7, the complete variable domain is DVKVTQSSRYLVKRTGEKVFLECVQDMDHENMFWYRQDPGLGLRLIYFSYDVKMKEKGDIPEGYSVSREKKERFSLILESASTNQTSMYLCASSERVPYEQYFGPGTRLTVT.

As concerns this clone: Sequence at one end of the junction differs from germline and may be a read error. This sequence joins TRBV7-9 and TRBJ1-3, with D possibly TRBD1 on 5 matching bases. CDR1 and CDR2 from the germline V gene are SEHNR and FQNEAQ (reference sequence). This CDR3 region has 16 residues. The CDR3 loop reads CSSSFSPRRGGNTIYF. DNA for the CDR3: TGTTCCAGCAGCTTTTCCCCCCGCCGGGGGGGAAACACCATATATTTT.

This clone was seen a single time. V is TRBV19 and J is TRBJ1-1; D perhaps matches TRBD1 (6 bases). CDR1 is LNHDA and CDR2 is SQIVND in the germline V gene (reference sequence). The CDR3 consists of 15 residues. Trimming removed 7 bases from V and 4 bases from J, with 19 bases in between. The CDR3 DNA sequence: TGTGCCAGTATCGAACCCAGGGGCGTGGGCACTGAAGCTTTCTTT. Its protein product is CASIEPRGVGTEAFF. Full variable domain (outside the CDR3, taken from reference TRBV19 and TRBJ1-1): DGGITQSPKYLFRKEGQNVTLSCEQNLNHDAMYWYRQDPGQGLRLIYYSQIVNDFQKGDIAEGYSVSREKKESFPLTVTSAQKNPTAFYLCASIEPRGVGTEAFFGQGTRLTVV.

The genes are TRBV6-5 and TRBJ2-5, with TRBD1 as a possible D gene (6 bases). Gene TRBJ2-7 matches the end of the DNA better, so the J call may be wrong. The length of the CDR3 is 15 residues. Germline CDR1 is MNHEY and CDR2 is SVGAGI. This chain's CDR3 is CASSYSGQNSYEQYF. The CDR3 DNA follows: TGTGCCAGCAGTTACTCTGGACAGAATTCCTACGAGCAGTACTTC.

This chain uses TRBV9 with TRBJ1-6, with D possibly matching TRBD1 (6 bases). Germline CDR1 is SGDLS and CDR2 is YYNGEE. The ends were cut back, 7 bases at V and 5 bases at J, with 13 bases in the middle. The CDR3 covers 14 residues. This CDR3 reads CASQPGTNNSPLHF. The CDR3 DNA follows: TGTGCCAGCCAACCCGGGACAAATAATTCACCCCTCCACTTT.

The chain joins TRBV5-1 to TRBJ2-1, with D tentatively TRBD2 (6 bases). The CDR3 has 16 residues. V was shortened by 4 bases and J by 0 bases, with 14 bases between the two germline ends. The germline V gene has CDR1 SGHRS and CDR2 YFSETQ. CDR3 sequence: CASSPRDSSSYNEQFF. CDR3 sequence (DNA): TGCGCCAGCAGCCCAAGGGACTCGAGCTCCTACAATGAGCAGTTCTTC.

The chain carries TRBV9 and TRBJ2-7; 7 bases align to TRBD1. Germline values: CDR1 SGDLS, CDR2 YYNGEE. After removal of 3 bases from V and 2 bases from J, the junction contained 5 bases not matched to a gene. This CDR3 spans 14 amino acids. The CDR3 DNA reads TGTGCCAGCAGCGCGGGACAGCCCGCCTACGAGCAGTACTTC. This sequence encodes CASSAGQPAYEQYF.

As concerns this clone: One end of the junction fails to match germline, which may point to a read error. V is TRBV7-9 and J is TRBJ2-7; 9 nucleotides agree with TRBD1. Per germline, CDR1 SEHNR and CDR2 FQNEAQ (reference sequence). This CDR3 region has 15 residues. The CDR3 nucleotides are TGTTCCAGCCGCCCCACCGGGACAGGGACGTACGAGCAGTACTTC. Protein: CSSRPTGTGTYEQYF.

The J gene is TRBJ2-1, the V gene TRBV5-8; 8 bases line up with TRBD1. Germline CDR1 and CDR2: SGHTS and YDEGEE. The CDR3 is 14 residues long. V gave up 4 bases and J gave up 2 bases; unmatched junction bases: 2. The CDR3 sequence is CASSPGQAYNEQFF. The CDR3, as DNA: TGTGCCAGCAGCCCGGGACAGGCCTACAATGAGCAGTTCTTC.

The rearrangement links TRBV10-3 to TRBJ2-6, with D possibly matching TRBD2 (5 bases). Germline V CDR1 and CDR2: ENHRY, SYGVKD. The CDR3 covers 16 residues. Trimming removed 4 bases from V and 4 bases from J, with 14 bases in between. CDR3 coding DNA: TGTGCCATCAGTGCGACTTCGGACTCCGGGGCCAACGTCCTGACTTTC. Translation: CAISATSDSGANVLTF.

As for this clone: One junction end does not reproduce the germline sequence, and a read error may be involved. This chain links TRBV7-9 with TRBJ2-2, with D tentatively TRBD1 (5 bases). Germline V gene sequence: CDR1 SEHNR, CDR2 FQNEAQ (reference sequence). CDR3 length: 14 amino acids. CDR3 sequence reads: CSSSPGFGTGELFF. In DNA form, the CDR3 reads TGTTCCAGCAGCCCAGGGTTCGGCACCGGGGAGCTGTTTTTT.

The V call is TRBV19, the J call TRBJ2-5; TRBD1 might be the D (6 bases). CDR1 LNHDA and CDR2 SQIVND come from the germline V gene (reference sequence). There are 16 residues in the CDR3. Trimming removed 2 bases from V and 5 bases from J, with 18 bases in between. The CDR3 is CASSITPQGSTETQYF. The CDR3 coding sequence is TGTGCCAGTAGTATAACCCCCCAGGGGTCCACGGAGACCCAGTACTTC.

The rearrangement links TRBV7-8 to TRBJ1-2; no firm D call. The germline CDR1 and CDR2 sequences are SGHVS and FQNEAQ. CDR3 length: 14 amino acids. Trimming cost V 1 base and J 4 bases, with 10 bases left between them. The CDR3 sequence is CASSLGVRGYGYTF. The CDR3 DNA is TGTGCCAGCAGCTTAGGGGTCCGAGGCTATGGCTACACCTTC.

J is TRBJ1-5 and V is TRBV18; 7 bases agree with TRBD1. Germline V gene data show CDR1 as KGHSH and CDR2 as LQKENI. With 6 bases clipped from V and 4 bases from J, the junction kept 6 bases outside the gene matches. The CDR3 covers 14 residues. CDR3 region: CASSRQGRNQPQHF. As DNA, the CDR3 is TGTGCCAGCTCCCGACAGGGAAGAAATCAGCCCCAGCATTTT.